This TCR beta chain was profiled in a study of blood T cell repertoires in COVID-19. Looking at the study overall: The United States, Italy and Spain supplied acute and convalescent COVID-19 samples. In each case, the material was cDNA or gDNA derived from T cells, B-cell-depleted T cells, or PBMCs.

The V gene end was trimmed by 4 bases and the J gene end by 4 bases; junction bases not matched to a gene: 6. The V gene's germline CDR1 is LNHDA and CDR2 SQIVND (reference sequence). The CDR3 covers 16 residues. This clone was recorded once. Original handling: Scientists estimated how many nucleated cells there were by amplifying reference gene primers. Using immunoSEQ multiplex PCR, the repertoire was profiled, and TCRdb retains in-frame clones only, with some absent. For V, J and clone size, that table is used; D and trimming come from the DNA. Among 75,000 or so clones, approximately 78% were seen once, and the ten largest hold about 10%.

The sample was peripheral blood. This receptor was identified in a man aged 60-69 years with acute or convalescent COVID-19. The chain carries TRBV19 and TRBJ2-5, with 13 bases matching TRBD2. In nucleotides, the CDR3 is TGTGCCAGTAGTAAACGGACTAGCGGGAGAGGAGAGACCCAGTACTTC. It translates to CASSKRTSGRGETQYF.